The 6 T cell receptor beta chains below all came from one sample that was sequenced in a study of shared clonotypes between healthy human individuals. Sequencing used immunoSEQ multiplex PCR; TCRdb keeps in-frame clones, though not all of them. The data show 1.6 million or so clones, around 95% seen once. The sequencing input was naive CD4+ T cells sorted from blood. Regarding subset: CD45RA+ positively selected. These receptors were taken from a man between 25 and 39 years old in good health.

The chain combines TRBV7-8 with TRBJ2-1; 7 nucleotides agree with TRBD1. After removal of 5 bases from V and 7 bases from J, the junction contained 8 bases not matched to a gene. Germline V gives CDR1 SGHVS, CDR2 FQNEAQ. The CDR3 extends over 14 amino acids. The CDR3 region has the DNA TGTGCCAGCAGCCCCCAAAGGGGGCGGAATGAGCAGTTCTTC. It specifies CASSPQRGRNEQFF.

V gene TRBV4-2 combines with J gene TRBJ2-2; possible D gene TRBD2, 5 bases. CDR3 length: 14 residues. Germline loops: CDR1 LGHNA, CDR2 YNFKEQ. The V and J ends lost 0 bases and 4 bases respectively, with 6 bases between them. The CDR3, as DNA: TGTGCCAGCAGCCAAGAACGGGGCACCGGGGAGCTGTTTTTT. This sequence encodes CASSQERGTGELFF.

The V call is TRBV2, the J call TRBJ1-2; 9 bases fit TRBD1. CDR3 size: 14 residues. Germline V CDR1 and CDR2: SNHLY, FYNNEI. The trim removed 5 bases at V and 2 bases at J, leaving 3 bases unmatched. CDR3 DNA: TGTGCCAGCAGTTCCGGGACAGGGAACTATGGCTACACCTTC. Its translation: CASSSGTGNYGYTF.

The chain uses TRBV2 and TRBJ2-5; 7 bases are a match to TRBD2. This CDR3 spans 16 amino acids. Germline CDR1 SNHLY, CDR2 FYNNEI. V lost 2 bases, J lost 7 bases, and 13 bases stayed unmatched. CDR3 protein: CASSERAREGRVTQYF. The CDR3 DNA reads TGTGCCAGCAGTGAAAGAGCCAGGGAGGGTAGGGTGACCCAGTACTTC. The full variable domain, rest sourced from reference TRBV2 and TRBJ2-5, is EPEVTQTPSHQVTQMGQEVILRCVPISNHLYFYWYRQILGQKVEFLVSFYNNEISEKSEIFDDQFSVERPDGSNFTLKIRSTKLEDSAMYFCASSERAREGRVTQYFGPGTRLLVL.

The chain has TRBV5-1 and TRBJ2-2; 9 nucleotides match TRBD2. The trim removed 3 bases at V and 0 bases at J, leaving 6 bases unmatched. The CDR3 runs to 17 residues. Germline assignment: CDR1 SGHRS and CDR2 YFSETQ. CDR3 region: CASSSAGGPSNTGELFF. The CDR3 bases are TGCGCCAGCAGCTCCGCGGGAGGGCCATCGAACACCGGGGAGCTGTTTTTT.

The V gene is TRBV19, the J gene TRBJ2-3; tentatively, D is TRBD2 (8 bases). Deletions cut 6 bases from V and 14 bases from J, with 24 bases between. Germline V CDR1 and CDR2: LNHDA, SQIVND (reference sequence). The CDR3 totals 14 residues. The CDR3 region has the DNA TGTGCCAGTAGACCCGCGGGAGGCACAGACAGGGTGTATTTT. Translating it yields CASRPAGGTDRVYF.